This TCR beta chain is from a study of regulatory T cells in long-lasting Graves disease listed by TCRdb under 2021. Study-wide context: Persistent Graves' disease was defined as persistently positive TSH receptor autoantibodies together with antithyroid drug treatment for over 5 years. Patients with persistent Graves' disease were compared with patients with newly diagnosed Graves' disease using TCR sequencing and RNA sequencing of peripheral blood. In the clinical cohort, patients with persistent Graves' disease had used antithyroid drugs for an average of around ten years. A total of roughly 35 samples were covered by TCR sequencing, comprising approximately 13 persistent and around 20 newly diagnosed Graves' disease patients. The study was conducted in China and was registered as a clinical trial. Study-level results and caveats: TRBV28, TRBJ1-2 and TRBJ2-5 were preferentially used in persistent disease, while TRBV20-1 and TRBJ2-1 were favored in newly diagnosed disease. Compared with newly diagnosed patients, patients with persistent Graves' disease had lower TCR Shannon entropy and fewer highly expanded clones, which suggests clonal expansion. Only the TCR beta chain was sequenced and analyzed. Peripheral blood alone was examined, since thyroid tissue, which constituted the primary lesion, could not be accessed. The small sample size was acknowledged by the authors as a limitation that may reduce accuracy. Patients with persistent disease shared more public clonotypes (approximately 2,500) than newly diagnosed patients did (approximately 970).

As concerns this clonotype: Its specific antigen is unknown. Germline is not matched at one junction end, which may reflect a read error.

The sample's time point label, decoded: persistent/refractory GD, antithyroid drugs over 5 years with positive TRAb. For both TCR sequencing and RNA sequencing, RNA was extracted from PBMCs in TRIzol. Graves' disease was diagnosed according to American Thyroid Association guidelines. Patients for the study were recruited at an endocrinology department in Xi'an, China. Each patient gave approximately 9.7 milliliters of peripheral blood, collected in an EDTA anticoagulant tube. PBMCs were isolated by Ficoll Paque Plus density gradient separation without further T cell sorting. An Agilent 2100 Bioanalyzer and agarose gel were used to check RNA quality, and a NanoDrop 2000 was used to measure RNA concentration. Sequences SGHVS (CDR1) and FQNEAQ (CDR2) are obtained from the germline V gene. The CDR3 goes from the cysteine to the phenylalanine over 15 residues. The retained sequence is limited to the CDR3, 45 bases, with the frame set at the first base.

Libraries were made using multiplex PCR. The data were produced on an Illumina HiSeq 4000. iRepertoire HTBI primers and Arm-PCR amplification of CDR3 regions were used to construct TCR beta libraries. PCR products were gel purified before sequencing. In the original analysis: Gene usage analysis of CDR3 amino acid clonotypes relied on the 60 or so TRBV and 14 TRBJ segments identified across samples. COPE and FqMerger were used to merge the filtered high-quality paired reads into contigs. Contigs were aligned with BLAST to IMGT TRBV, TRBD and TRBJ reference genes, and CDR3 was defined per IMGT. Highly expanded clones were defined as clonotypes with a frequency above 0.1%. Repertoire diversity was measured by Shannon entropy, and V-J evenness by the Gini coefficient. A clonotype found in more than one individual was treated as public. Starting from the raw public reads, TCRdb applied fastp trimming at Q25, assembled clones with MiXCR and retained in-frame beta chains. Every CDR3 protein is listed once, alongside the most common genes and DNA of its rows. The authors' filters were not applied to this entry. Recorded for this sample are a few hundred thousand distinct CDR3 sequences; roughly 25% of them occurred a single time. The top ten clonotypes cover under 35% of the sample.

The sequence was obtained from a woman between 40 and 55 years old with Graves disease. Donor details come from another sample of the same person, matched by shared clones. The sequences come from peripheral blood mononuclear cells (PBMCs), collected when the disease was refractory, from a patient treated with antithyroid drugs. The chain is made from TRBV7-8 and TRBJ2-7; the D segment cannot be called with confidence. The DNA sequence reads TGCGCCAGCAGCCAAGTTTCGGGTAACTCCTACGAGCAGTACTTC. Its translation is CASSQVSGNSYEQYF.